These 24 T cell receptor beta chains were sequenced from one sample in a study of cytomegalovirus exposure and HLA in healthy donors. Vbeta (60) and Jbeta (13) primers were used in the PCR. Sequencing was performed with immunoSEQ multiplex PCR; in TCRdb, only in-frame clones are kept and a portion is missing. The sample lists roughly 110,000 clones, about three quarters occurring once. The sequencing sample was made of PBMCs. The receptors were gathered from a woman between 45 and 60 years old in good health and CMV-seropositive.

The CDR3 here is CAWGGQGGEQYF. DNA of the CDR3: TGTGCCTGGGGCGGACAGGGAGGCGAGCAGTACTTC. The chain is built from TRBV30 and TRBJ2-7, with 8 bases that match TRBD1. The CDR3 runs to 12 residues. The V gene's germline CDR1 is GTSNPN and CDR2 SVGIG (reference sequence). After removal of 5 bases from V and 6 bases from J, the junction contained 6 bases not matched to a gene.

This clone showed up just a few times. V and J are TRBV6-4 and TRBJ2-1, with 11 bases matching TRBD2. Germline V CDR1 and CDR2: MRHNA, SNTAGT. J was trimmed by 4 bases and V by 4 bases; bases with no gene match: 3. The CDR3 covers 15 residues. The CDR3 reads CASSVTSGDYNEQFF. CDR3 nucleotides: TGTGCCAGCAGTGTGACTAGCGGGGATTACAATGAGCAGTTCTTC.

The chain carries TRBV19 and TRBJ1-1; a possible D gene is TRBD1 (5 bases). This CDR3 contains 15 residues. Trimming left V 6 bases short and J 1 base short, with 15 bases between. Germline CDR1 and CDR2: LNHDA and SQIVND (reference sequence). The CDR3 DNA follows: TGTGCCAGTAGGACTGACGACAGTCAGAACACTGAAGCTTTCTTT. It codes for CASRTDDSQNTEAFF.

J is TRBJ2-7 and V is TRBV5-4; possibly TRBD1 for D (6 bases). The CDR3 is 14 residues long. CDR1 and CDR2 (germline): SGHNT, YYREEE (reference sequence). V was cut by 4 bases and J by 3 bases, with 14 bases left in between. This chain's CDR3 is CASSPQQGNYEQYF. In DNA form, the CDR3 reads TGTGCCAGCAGCCCGCAACAGGGAAACTACGAGCAGTACTTC. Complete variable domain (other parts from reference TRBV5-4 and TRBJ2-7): ETGVTQSPTHLIKTRGQQVTLRCSSQSGHNTVSWYQQALGQGPQFIFQYYREEENGRGNFPPRFSGLQFPNYSSELNVNALELDDSALYLCASSPQQGNYEQYFGPGTRLTVT.

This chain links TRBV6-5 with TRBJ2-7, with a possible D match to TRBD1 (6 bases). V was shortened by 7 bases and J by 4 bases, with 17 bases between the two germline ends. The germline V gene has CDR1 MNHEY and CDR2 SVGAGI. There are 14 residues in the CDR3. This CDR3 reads CASTPVGARYEQYF. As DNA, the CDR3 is TGTGCCAGCACCCCTGTGGGGGCGCGGTACGAGCAGTACTTC.

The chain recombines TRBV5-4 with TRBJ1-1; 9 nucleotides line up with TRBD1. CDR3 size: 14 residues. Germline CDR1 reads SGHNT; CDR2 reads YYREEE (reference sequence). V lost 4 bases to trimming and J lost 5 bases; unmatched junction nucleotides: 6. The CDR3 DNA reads TGTGCCAGCAGCGGGGGGACAGGGTTTACTGAAGCTTTCTTT. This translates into CASSGGTGFTEAFF.

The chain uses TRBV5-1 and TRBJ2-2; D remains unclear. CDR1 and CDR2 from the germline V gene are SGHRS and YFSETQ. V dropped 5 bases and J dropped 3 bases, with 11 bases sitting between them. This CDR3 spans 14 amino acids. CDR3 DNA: TGCGCCAGCAGTCTGAAACCGGACACCGGGGAGCTGTTTTTT. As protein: CASSLKPDTGELFF.

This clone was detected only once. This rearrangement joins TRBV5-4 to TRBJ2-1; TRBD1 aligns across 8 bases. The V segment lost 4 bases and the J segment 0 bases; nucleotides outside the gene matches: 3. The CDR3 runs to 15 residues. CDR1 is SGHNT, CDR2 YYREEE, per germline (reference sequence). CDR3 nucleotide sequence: TGTGCCAGCAGCCAAGGACAGGGCTCCTACAATGAGCAGTTCTTC. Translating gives CASSQGQGSYNEQFF.

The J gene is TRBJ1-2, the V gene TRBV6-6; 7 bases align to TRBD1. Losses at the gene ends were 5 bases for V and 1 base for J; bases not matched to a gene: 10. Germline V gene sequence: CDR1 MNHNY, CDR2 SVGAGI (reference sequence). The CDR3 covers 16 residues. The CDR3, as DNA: TGTGCCAGCAGTCTTCCCCGACAGGGCTATAACTATGGCTACACCTTC. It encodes CASSLPRQGYNYGYTF.

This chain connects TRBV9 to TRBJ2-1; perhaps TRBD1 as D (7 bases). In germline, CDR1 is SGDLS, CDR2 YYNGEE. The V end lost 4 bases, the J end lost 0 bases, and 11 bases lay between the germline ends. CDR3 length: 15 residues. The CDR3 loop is CASSRRDSSYNEQFF. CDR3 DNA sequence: TGTGCCAGCAGCAGGCGGGACAGCTCCTACAATGAGCAGTTCTTC.

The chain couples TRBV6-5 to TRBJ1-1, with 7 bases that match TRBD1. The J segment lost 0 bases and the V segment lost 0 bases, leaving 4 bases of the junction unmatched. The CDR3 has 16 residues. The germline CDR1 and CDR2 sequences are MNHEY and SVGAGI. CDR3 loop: CASSYSGGAMNTEAFF. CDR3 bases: TGTGCCAGCAGTTACTCAGGGGGCGCAATGAACACTGAAGCTTTCTTT.

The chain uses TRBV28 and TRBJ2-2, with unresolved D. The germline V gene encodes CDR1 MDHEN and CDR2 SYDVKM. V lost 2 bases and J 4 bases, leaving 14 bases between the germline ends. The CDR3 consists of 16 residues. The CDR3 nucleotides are TGTGCCAGCAGTTTAATCTTCCGCGGTGCCACCGGGGAGCTGTTTTTT. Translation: CASSLIFRGATGELFF.

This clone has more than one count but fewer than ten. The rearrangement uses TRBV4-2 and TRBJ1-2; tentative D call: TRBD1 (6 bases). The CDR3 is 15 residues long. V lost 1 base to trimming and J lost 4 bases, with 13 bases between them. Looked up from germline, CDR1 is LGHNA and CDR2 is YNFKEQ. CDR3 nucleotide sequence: TGTGCCAGCAGCCAAGCCTCGGGGGGGGCCTATGGCTACACCTTC. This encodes CASSQASGGAYGYTF.

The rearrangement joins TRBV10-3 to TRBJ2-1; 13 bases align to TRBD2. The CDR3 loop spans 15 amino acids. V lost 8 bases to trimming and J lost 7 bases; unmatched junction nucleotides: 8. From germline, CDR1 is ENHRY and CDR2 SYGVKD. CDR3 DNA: TGTGCCATCGGAATAGGGACTAGCGGGGAAAATGAGCAGTTCTTC. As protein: CAIGIGTSGENEQFF.

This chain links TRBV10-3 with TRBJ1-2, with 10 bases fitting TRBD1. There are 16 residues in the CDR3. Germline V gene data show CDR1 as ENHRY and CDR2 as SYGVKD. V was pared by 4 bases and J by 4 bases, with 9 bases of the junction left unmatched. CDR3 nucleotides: TGTGCCATCAGTGCCCCGGGACAGGGGCCCTCCTATGGCTACACCTTC. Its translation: CAISAPGQGPSYGYTF.

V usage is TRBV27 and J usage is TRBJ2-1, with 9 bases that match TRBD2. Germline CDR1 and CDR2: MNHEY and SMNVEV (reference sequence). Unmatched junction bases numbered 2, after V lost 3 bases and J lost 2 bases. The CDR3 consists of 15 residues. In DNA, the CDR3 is TGTGCCAGCAGTTTGATAGCGGGGGCCTACAATGAGCAGTTCTTC. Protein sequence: CASSLIAGAYNEQFF.

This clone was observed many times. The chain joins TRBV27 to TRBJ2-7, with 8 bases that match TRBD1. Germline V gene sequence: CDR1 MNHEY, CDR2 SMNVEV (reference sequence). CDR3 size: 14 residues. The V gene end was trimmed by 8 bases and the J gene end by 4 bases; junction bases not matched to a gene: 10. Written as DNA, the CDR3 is TGTGCCAGCTCGTTCGGGACAGGAGGATACGAGCAGTACTTC. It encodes CASSFGTGGYEQYF.

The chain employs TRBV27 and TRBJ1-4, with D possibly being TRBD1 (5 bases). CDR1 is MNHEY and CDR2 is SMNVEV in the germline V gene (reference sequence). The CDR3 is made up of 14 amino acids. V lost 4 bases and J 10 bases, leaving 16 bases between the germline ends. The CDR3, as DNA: TGTGCCAGCAGTTCCCCCACAGGAATTGGAAAACTGTTTTTT. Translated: CASSSPTGIGKLFF.

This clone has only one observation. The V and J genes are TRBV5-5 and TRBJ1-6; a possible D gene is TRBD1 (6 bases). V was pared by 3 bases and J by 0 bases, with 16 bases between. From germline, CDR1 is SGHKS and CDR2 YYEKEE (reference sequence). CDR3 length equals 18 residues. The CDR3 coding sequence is TGTGCCAGCAGCTACTGGACAGCGGCAAGCTCCTATAATTCACCCCTCCACTTT. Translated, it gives CASSYWTAASSYNSPLHF. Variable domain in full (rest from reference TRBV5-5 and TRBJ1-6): DAGVTQSPTHLIKTRGQQVTLRCSPISGHKSVSWYQQVLGQGPQFIFQYYEKEERGRGNFPDRFSARQFPNYSSELNVNALLLGDSALYLCASSYWTAASSYNSPLHFGNGTRLTVT.

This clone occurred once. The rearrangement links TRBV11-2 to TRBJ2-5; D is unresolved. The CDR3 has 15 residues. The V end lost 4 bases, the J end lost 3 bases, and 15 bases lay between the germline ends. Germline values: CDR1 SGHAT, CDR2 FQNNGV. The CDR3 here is CASSSYHSIEETQYF. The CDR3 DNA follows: TGTGCCAGCAGCTCCTACCACAGTATAGAAGAGACCCAGTACTTC.

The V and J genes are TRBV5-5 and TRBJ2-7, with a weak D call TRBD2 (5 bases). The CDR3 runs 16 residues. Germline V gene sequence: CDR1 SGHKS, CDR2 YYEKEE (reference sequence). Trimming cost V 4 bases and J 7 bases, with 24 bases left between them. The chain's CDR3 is CASSRDTPEVPREQYF. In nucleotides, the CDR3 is TGTGCCAGCAGCCGAGACACGCCGGAGGTCCCTAGGGAGCAGTACTTC. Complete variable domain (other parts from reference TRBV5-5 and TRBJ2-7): DAGVTQSPTHLIKTRGQQVTLRCSPISGHKSVSWYQQVLGQGPQFIFQYYEKEERGRGNFPDRFSARQFPNYSSELNVNALLLGDSALYLCASSRDTPEVPREQYFGPGTRLTVT.

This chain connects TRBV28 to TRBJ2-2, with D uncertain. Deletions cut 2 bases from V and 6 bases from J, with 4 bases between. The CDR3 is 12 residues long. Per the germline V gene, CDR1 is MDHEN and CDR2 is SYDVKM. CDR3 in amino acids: CASSLPAGELFF. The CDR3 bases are TGTGCCAGCAGTTTACCCGCCGGGGAGCTGTTTTTT.

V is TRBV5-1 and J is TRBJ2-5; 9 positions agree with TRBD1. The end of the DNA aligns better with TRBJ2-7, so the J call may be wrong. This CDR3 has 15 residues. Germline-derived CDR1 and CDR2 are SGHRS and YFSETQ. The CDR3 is CASSLVGQGIYEQYF. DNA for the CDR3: TGCGCCAGCAGCTTGGTAGGACAGGGGATCTACGAGCAGTACTTC.

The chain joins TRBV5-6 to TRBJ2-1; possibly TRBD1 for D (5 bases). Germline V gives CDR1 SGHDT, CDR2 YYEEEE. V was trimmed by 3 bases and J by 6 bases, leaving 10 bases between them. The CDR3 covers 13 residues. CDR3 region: CASSSAQGNEQFF. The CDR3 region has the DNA TGTGCCAGCAGCTCAGCTCAGGGCAATGAGCAGTTCTTC. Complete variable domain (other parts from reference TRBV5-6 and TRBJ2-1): DAGVTQSPTHLIKTRGQQVTLRCSPKSGHDTVSWYQQALGQGPQFIFQYYEEEERQRGNFPDRFSGHQFPNYSSELNVNALLLGDSALYLCASSSAQGNEQFFGPGTRLTVL.